The TCR beta chain under discussion was sequenced for a study of regulatory T cells. Study observations and caveats: In CD3G-deficient patients, conventional CD4+ T cells were enriched for hydrophobic CDR3 residues at positions 6 and 7.

A remark on this clone: The antigen is not known.

Amplification used 52 TRBV primers and 13 TRBJ primers. The table came from immunoSEQ multiplex PCR; TCRdb's copy has only in-frame clones and leaves some out. The table lists 30,000 to 40,000 clones, around 89% of them singletons, with 2% to 3% in the top ten. CDR1 and CDR2 from the germline V gene are LNHDA and SQIVND (reference sequence). The germline V and J ends were trimmed by 3 bases and 0 bases, with 14 bases remaining between them. This CDR3 spans 17 amino acids. Material for sequencing was conventional CD4+ T cells sorted from blood. This receptor was identified in a person aged 18-35 years with CD3G deficiency. This chain joins TRBV19 and TRBJ2-2, with a possible D match to TRBD2 (5 bases). The CDR3 nucleotides read TGTGCCAGTAGTATGCTGGGGAGAGTTCCGAACACCGGGGAGCTGTTTTTT. It encodes CASSMLGRVPNTGELFF.